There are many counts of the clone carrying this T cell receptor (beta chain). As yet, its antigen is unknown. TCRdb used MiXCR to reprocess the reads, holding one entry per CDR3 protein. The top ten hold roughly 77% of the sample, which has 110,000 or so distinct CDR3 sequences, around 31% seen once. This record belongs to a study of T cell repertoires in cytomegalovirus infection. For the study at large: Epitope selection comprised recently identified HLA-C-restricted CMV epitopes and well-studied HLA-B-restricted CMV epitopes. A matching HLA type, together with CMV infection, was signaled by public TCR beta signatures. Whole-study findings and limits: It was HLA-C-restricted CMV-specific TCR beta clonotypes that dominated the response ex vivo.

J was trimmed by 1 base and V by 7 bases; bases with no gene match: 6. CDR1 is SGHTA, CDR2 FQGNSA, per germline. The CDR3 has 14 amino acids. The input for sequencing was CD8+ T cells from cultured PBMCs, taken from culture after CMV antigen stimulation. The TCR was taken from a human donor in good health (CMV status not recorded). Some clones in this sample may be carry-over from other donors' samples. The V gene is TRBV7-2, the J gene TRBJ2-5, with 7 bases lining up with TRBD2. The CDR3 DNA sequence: TGTGCCAGCAAGGCACTAGCGTTCCAAGAGACCCAGTACTTC. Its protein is CASKALAFQETQYF.